The present T cell receptor beta chain was sequenced within a study of T cell repertoires in cytomegalovirus infection. TCRdb reprocessed the reads with MiXCR, giving one entry per CDR3 protein. The top ten clones hold roughly an eighth of a sample with some 440,000 distinct CDR3 sequences, roughly 31% of them seen once. This clonotype was recorded many times. CDR1 is SGHVS, CDR2 FNYEAQ, per germline. This CDR3 has 15 residues. Trimming pared 5 bases from V and 3 bases from J, leaving 16 bases between. The receptor was isolated from a human donor in good health (CMV status not recorded). Some clones in this sample may be carry-over from other donors' samples. Sequencing input: PBMCs. V and J are TRBV7-6 and TRBJ1-2; D is unresolved. CDR3 protein: CASSPLGSTDYGYTF. The CDR3 DNA reads TGTGCCAGCAGCCCCCTGGGGTCAACGGACTATGGCTACACCTTC.